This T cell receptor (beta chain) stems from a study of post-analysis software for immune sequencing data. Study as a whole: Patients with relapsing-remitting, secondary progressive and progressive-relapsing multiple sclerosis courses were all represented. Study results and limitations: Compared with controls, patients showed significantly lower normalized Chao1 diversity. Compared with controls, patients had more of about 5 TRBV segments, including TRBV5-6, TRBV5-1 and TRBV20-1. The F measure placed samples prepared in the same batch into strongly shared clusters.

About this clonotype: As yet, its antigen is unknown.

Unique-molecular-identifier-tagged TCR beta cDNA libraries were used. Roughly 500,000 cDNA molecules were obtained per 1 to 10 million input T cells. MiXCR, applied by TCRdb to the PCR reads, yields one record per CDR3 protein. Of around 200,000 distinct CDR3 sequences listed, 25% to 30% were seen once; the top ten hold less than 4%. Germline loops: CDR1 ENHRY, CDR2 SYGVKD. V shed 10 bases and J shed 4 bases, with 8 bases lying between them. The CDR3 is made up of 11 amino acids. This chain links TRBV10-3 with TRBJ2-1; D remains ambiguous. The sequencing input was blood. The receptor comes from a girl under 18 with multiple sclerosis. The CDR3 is CASRQYNEQFF. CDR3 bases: TGTGCCAGCAGGCAATACAATGAGCAGTTCTTC.